Presented here are 10 T cell receptor beta chains from one specimen sequenced in a study of T cell responses to AZD1222 COVID-19 vaccine. Only in-frame clones appear in the TCRdb table, and some are missing; sequencing was by immunoSEQ multiplex PCR. The sample lists under 150,000 clones, about 92% occurring once. This material consisted of peripheral blood, taken 28 days after the second AZD1222 dose. The receptors originated from an adult who received the AZD1222 COVID-19 vaccine.

The chain joins TRBV18 to TRBJ2-3; 13 bases are shared with TRBD2. The J segment lost 5 bases and the V segment lost 4 bases, leaving 3 bases of the junction unmatched. Germline V lookup: CDR1 KGHSH, CDR2 LQKENI. This CDR3 is built from 15 residues. CDR3 in amino acids: CASSLRLAGGDTQYF. The CDR3 DNA follows: TGTGCCAGCTCACTGCGACTAGCGGGAGGAGATACGCAGTATTTT. Filled out from reference TRBV18 and TRBJ2-3, the complete variable domain reads NAGVMQNPRHLVRRRGQEARLRCSPMKGHSHVYWYRQLPEEGLKFMVYLQKENIIDESGMPKERFSAEFPKEGPSILRIQQVVRGDSAAYFCASSLRLAGGDTQYFGPGTRLTVL.

The rearrangement uses TRBV7-3 and TRBJ2-7; no firm D call. With 0 bases removed from V and 5 bases from J, the gap between germline ends came to 11 bases. Germline V CDR1 and CDR2: SGHTA, FQGTGA. The CDR3 sequence is 14 residues long. DNA of the CDR3: TGTGCCAGCAGCTTAACGGGTCCGGCGGACGAGCAGTACTTC. This codes for CASSLTGPADEQYF.

This chain links TRBV25-1 with TRBJ1-4, with TRBD1 matching 8 bases. V trimming: 3 bases; J trimming: 1 base; junction bases outside the gene matches: 7. Germline CDR1 MGHDK, CDR2 SYGVNS. This CDR3 region has 17 residues. This chain's CDR3 is CASSDTQGVLTNEKLFF. CDR3 nucleotide sequence: TGTGCCAGCAGTGACACACAGGGGGTCTTAACTAATGAAAAACTGTTTTTT.

The chain is built from TRBV28 and TRBJ1-5, with D possibly TRBD1 on 5 matching bases. V lost 5 bases and J lost 4, with 6 bases in between. The CDR3 is 12 amino acids. Per the germline V gene, CDR1 is MDHEN and CDR2 is SYDVKM. CDR3 DNA: TGTGCCAGCAGTGGGGGGAATCAGCCCCAGCATTTT. Translating gives CASSGGNQPQHF.

The chain couples TRBV20-1 to TRBJ1-1, with 7 positions matching TRBD1. Germline V gene data show CDR1 as DFQATT and CDR2 as SNEGSKA (reference sequence). The CDR3 totals 16 residues. J gave up 0 bases and V 3 bases, and 10 bases lay outside the gene matches. CDR3 protein: CSASPGTATMNTEAFF. The CDR3 bases are TGCAGTGCTAGTCCCGGGACAGCCACCATGAACACTGAAGCTTTCTTT.

This chain connects TRBV14 to TRBJ2-5, with D tentatively TRBD1 (6 bases). V was shortened by 0 bases and J by 3 bases, with 8 bases between the two germline ends. The CDR3 contains 14 residues. From germline, CDR1 is SGHDN and CDR2 FVKESK. The CDR3 region has the DNA TGTGCCAGCAGCCAAGAGTACAGGGAAGAGACCCAGTACTTC. Amino acids: CASSQEYREETQYF. Full variable domain (rest looked up from reference TRBV14 and TRBJ2-5): EAGVTQFPSHSVIEKGQTVTLRCDPISGHDNLYWYRRVMGKEIKFLLHFVKESKQDESGMPNNRFLAERTGGTYSTLKVQPAELEDSGVYFCASSQEYREETQYFGPGTRLLVL.

The CDR3: CASRIRSGFNEAFF. The CDR3 DNA reads as TGTGCCAGCAGGATCCGGTCGGGTTTCAATGAAGCTTTCTTT. The rearrangement joins TRBV28 to TRBJ1-1; D remains unclear. This CDR3 is 14 amino acids long. Germline V gene sequence: CDR1 MDHEN, CDR2 SYDVKM. Between the trimmed V and J ends, which lost 6 bases and 7 bases, there was a span of 18 bases.

The V call is TRBV4-3, the J call TRBJ1-4; possibly TRBD1 for D (6 bases). There are 16 residues in the CDR3. Trimming removed 0 bases from V and 1 base from J, with 9 bases in between. CDR1 is LGHNA and CDR2 is YSLEER in the germline V gene. CDR3 sequence: CASSQDEGGTNEKLFF. The CDR3 nucleotides read TGCGCCAGCAGCCAAGATGAGGGGGGAACTAATGAAAAACTGTTTTTT.

This clone was detected once. The genes are TRBV14 and TRBJ1-1; possible D gene TRBD1, 6 bases. V gave up 4 bases and J gave up 1 base, with 16 bases separating them. The CDR3 has 16 residues. Germline-derived CDR1 and CDR2 are SGHDN and FVKESK. This CDR3 reads CASSPFWTARNTEAFF. The CDR3 region has the DNA TGTGCCAGCAGCCCTTTTTGGACAGCGCGGAACACTGAAGCTTTCTTT.

The genes are TRBV15 and TRBJ2-5; 7 positions agree with TRBD1. V was pared by 0 bases and J by 5 bases, with 6 bases of the junction left unmatched. Germline V gene lookup returns CDR1 LNHNV and CDR2 YYDKDF (reference sequence). This CDR3 contains 15 residues. DNA for the CDR3: TGTGCCACCAGCAGAGAACAGGGGTTTAGGGAGACCCAGTACTTC. Amino acid sequence: CATSREQGFRETQYF.